The 16 T cell receptor beta chains listed next were all sequenced from one sample in a study of T cell responses to AZD1222 COVID-19 vaccine. Using immunoSEQ multiplex PCR, the repertoire was profiled, and TCRdb retains in-frame clones only, with some absent. This sample has under 150,000 clones, with over 75% found just once. The specimen comprised peripheral blood, sampled 28 days after the second dose of the MenACWY control vaccine. These receptors came from an adult who received the MenACWY meningococcal vaccine as a control.

The genes are TRBV11-3 and TRBJ1-1, with 7 bases identical to TRBD1. V was clipped by 1 base and J by 7 bases; unmatched bases: 3. This CDR3 has 13 amino acids. Germline CDR1 and CDR2: SGHNT and YENEEA. Written as DNA, the CDR3 is TGTGCCAGCAGCTTAGCCGGGACAGTTGAAGCTTTCTTT. Translated, it gives CASSLAGTVEAFF.

The gene calls are TRBV7-2 and TRBJ1-5; 8 bases match TRBD1. This CDR3 is built from 16 residues. Germline assignment: CDR1 SGHTA and CDR2 FQGNSA. Losses at the gene ends were 0 bases for V and 2 bases for J; bases not matched to a gene: 3. The CDR3 region has the DNA TGTGCCAGCAGCTTAGCCAGGGGGCGCGGCAATCAGCCCCAGCATTTT. Translating gives CASSLARGRGNQPQHF.

The J gene is TRBJ1-1, the V gene TRBV5-4; D might be TRBD1 (6 bases). The germline CDR1 and CDR2 sequences are SGHNT and YYREEE (reference sequence). The CDR3 runs to 14 residues. V lost 3 bases, J lost 2 bases, and 11 bases lay in between. CDR3 residues: CASSSRTANTEAFF. The CDR3 DNA reads TGTGCCAGCAGCTCCAGGACAGCAAACACTGAAGCTTTCTTT. Variable domain in full (rest from reference TRBV5-4 and TRBJ1-1): ETGVTQSPTHLIKTRGQQVTLRCSSQSGHNTVSWYQQALGQGPQFIFQYYREEENGRGNFPPRFSGLQFPNYSSELNVNALELDDSALYLCASSSRTANTEAFFGQGTRLTVV.

The rearrangement uses TRBV10-2 and TRBJ2-2; D gene uncertain. This CDR3 contains 15 residues. Trimming pared 7 bases from V and 0 bases from J, leaving 12 bases between. CDR1 is WSHSY, CDR2 SAAADI, per germline. The CDR3 DNA reads TGCGCCAGCAACCCCGGGTCCACGAACACCGGGGAGCTGTTTTTT. Translated, it gives CASNPGSTNTGELFF.

The chain employs TRBV4-1 and TRBJ1-2; perhaps TRBD1 as D (5 bases). The germline V gene has CDR1 MGHRA and CDR2 YSYEKL. V was pared by 0 bases and J by 7 bases, with 9 bases between. The CDR3 runs 13 residues. The chain's CDR3 is CASSQDQRGGYTF. Here the CDR3 DNA reads TGCGCCAGCAGCCAAGATCAAAGGGGTGGCTACACCTTC.

This clone has a handful of counts. J is TRBJ1-2 and V is TRBV25-1, with D possibly being TRBD1 (5 bases). Germline CDR1 and CDR2: MGHDK and SYGVNS. The CDR3 is 15 residues long. The germline V and J ends were trimmed by 3 bases and 4 bases, with 15 bases remaining between them. The CDR3 nucleotides read TGTGCCAGCAGTGAGAATGAAGAGGGGACCTATGGCTACACCTTC. Its translation: CASSENEEGTYGYTF.

V and J are TRBV15 and TRBJ2-2; D call uncertain. Germline loops: CDR1 LNHNV, CDR2 YYDKDF (reference sequence). Trimming shortened V by 1 base and J by 0 bases, and 6 bases separated the two germline ends. The CDR3 runs 15 residues. Here the CDR3 reads CATSRVQSNTGELFF. Written as DNA, the CDR3 is TGTGCCACCAGCAGAGTACAGTCGAACACCGGGGAGCTGTTTTTT.

This chain connects TRBV9 to TRBJ2-1; D ambiguous. Germline loops: CDR1 SGDLS, CDR2 YYNGEE. With 0 bases removed from V and 2 bases from J, the gap between germline ends came to 6 bases. The CDR3 has 14 residues. The CDR3 sequence is CASSVALAYNEQFF. The DNA of the CDR3 is TGTGCCAGCAGCGTAGCTCTGGCCTACAATGAGCAGTTCTTC.

The chain uses TRBV11-2 and TRBJ2-5; D is undetermined. The CDR3 has 12 residues. Germline CDR1 reads SGHAT; CDR2 reads FQNNGV. V gave up 4 bases and J gave up 6 bases, with 9 bases separating them. The CDR3 spells CASSYPGQTQYF. CDR3 nucleotide sequence: TGTGCCAGCAGCTACCCCGGCCAGACCCAGTACTTC. The full variable domain, completed using reference TRBV11-2 and TRBJ2-5, is EAGVAQSPRYKIIEKRQSVAFWCNPISGHATLYWYQQILGQGPKLLIQFQNNGVVDDSQLPKDRFSAERLKGVDSTLKIQPAKLEDSAVYLCASSYPGQTQYFGPGTRLLVL.

The J gene is TRBJ1-1, the V gene TRBV15; D may be TRBD1 (6 bases). Trimming removed 7 bases at V and 3 bases at J, with 12 bases between. This CDR3 comprises 13 residues. Germline V lookup: CDR1 LNHNV, CDR2 YYDKDF (reference sequence). The CDR3 is CATKTGLDTEAFF. CDR3 nucleotide sequence: TGTGCCACCAAAACAGGGTTGGACACTGAAGCTTTCTTT.

CDR3 nucleotides: TGTGCCTGGAGCCCGGGTTTAGCCCGCGAGCAGTACTTC. Encoded protein: CAWSPGLAREQYF. This sequence joins TRBV30 and TRBJ2-7; no clear D gene. CDR3 length: 13 amino acids. The V gene's germline CDR1 is GTSNPN and CDR2 SVGIG (reference sequence). Deletions cut 3 bases from V and 6 bases from J, with 15 bases between.

The J gene is TRBJ2-1, the V gene TRBV7-2; 11 bases are a match to TRBD2. Germline CDR1 and CDR2: SGHTA and FQGNSA. V shed 1 base, J shed 5 bases, and the junction held 7 bases outside the gene matches. The CDR3 has 17 amino acids. The CDR3 bases are TGTGCCAGCAGCTTAGTGCCCCCGGGACTAGCGGACAATGAGCAGTTCTTC. It codes for CASSLVPPGLADNEQFF.

This clone came up once. This chain connects TRBV25-1 to TRBJ2-5, with D possibly being TRBD1 (6 bases). The V and J ends lost 0 bases and 5 bases respectively, with 13 bases between them. Germline V gives CDR1 MGHDK, CDR2 SYGVNS. The CDR3 contains 15 residues. CDR3 in amino acids: CASSEYTGLGETQYF. CDR3 in DNA: TGTGCCAGCAGTGAATACACAGGGTTAGGGGAGACCCAGTACTTC.

The chain combines TRBV18 with TRBJ1-1, with D uncertain. The germline V gene has CDR1 KGHSH and CDR2 LQKENI. Trimming pared 2 bases from V and 6 bases from J, leaving 16 bases between. The CDR3 extends over 15 amino acids. This chain's CDR3 is CASSPGATVNPEAFF. CDR3 coding DNA: TGTGCCAGCTCACCAGGTGCGACTGTTAACCCTGAAGCTTTCTTT.

The chain joins TRBV4-1 to TRBJ1-1; D uncertain. The CDR3 is made up of 13 amino acids. V was pared by 0 bases and J by 9 bases, with 11 bases between. Germline-derived CDR1 and CDR2 are MGHRA and YSYEKL. The CDR3 reads CASSQEAYTKAFF. In DNA, the CDR3 is TGCGCCAGCAGCCAAGAGGCATATACAAAAGCTTTCTTT.

This clone is a singleton in its sample. V gene TRBV5-5 combines with J gene TRBJ2-7; tentatively, D is TRBD1 (6 bases). Looked up from germline, CDR1 is SGHKS and CDR2 is YYEKEE (reference sequence). V dropped 4 bases and J dropped 0 bases, with 11 bases sitting between them. The CDR3 sequence is 14 residues long. In DNA, the CDR3 is TGTGCCAGCAGCCTGATGGACAGCTCCTACGAGCAGTACTTC. Translated: CASSLMDSSYEQYF.